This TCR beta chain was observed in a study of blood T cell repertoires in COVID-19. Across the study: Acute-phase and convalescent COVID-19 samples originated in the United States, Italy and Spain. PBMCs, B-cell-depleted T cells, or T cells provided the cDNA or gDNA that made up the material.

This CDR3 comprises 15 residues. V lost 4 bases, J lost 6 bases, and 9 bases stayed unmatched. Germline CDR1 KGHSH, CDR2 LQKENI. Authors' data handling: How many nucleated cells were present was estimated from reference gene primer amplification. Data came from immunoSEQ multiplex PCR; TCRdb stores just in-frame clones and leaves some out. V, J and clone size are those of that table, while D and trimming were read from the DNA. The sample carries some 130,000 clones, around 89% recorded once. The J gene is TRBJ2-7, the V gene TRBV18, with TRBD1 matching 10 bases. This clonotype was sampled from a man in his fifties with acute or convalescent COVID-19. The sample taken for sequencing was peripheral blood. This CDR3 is CASSLGTGDLSEQYF. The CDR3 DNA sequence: TGTGCCAGCTCACTCGGGACAGGGGATTTGTCCGAGCAGTACTTC.